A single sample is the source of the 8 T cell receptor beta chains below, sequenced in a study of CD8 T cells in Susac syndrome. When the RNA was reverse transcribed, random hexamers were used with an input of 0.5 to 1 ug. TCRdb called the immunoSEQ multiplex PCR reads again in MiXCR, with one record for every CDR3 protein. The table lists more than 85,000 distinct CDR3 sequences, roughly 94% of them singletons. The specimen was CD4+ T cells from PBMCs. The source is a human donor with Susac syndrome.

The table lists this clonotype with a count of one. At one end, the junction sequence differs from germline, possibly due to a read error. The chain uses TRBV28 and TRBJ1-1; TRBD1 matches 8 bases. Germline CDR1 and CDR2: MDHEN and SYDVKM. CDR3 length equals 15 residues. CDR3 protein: CAGRPADRANTEAFF. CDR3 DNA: TGTGCCGGCAGACCAGCGGACAGGGCGAACACTGAAGCTTTCTTT.

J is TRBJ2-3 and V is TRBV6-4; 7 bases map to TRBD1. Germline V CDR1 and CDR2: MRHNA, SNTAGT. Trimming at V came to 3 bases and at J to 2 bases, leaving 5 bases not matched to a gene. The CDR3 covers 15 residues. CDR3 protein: CASSEGTAFTDTQYF. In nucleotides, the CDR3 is TGTGCCAGCAGTGAAGGGACAGCCTTCACAGATACGCAGTATTTT.

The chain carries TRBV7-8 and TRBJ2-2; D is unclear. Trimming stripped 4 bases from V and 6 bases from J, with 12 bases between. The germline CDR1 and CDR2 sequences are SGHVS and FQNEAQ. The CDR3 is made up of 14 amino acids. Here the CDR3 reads CASSSGVGSGELFF. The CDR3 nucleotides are TGTGCCAGCAGCTCCGGAGTTGGGTCCGGGGAGCTGTTTTTT.

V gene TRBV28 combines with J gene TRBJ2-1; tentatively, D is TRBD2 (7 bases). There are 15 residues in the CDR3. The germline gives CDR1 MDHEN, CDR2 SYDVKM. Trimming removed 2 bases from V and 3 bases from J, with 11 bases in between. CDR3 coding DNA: TGTGCCAGCAGTTTACGGGGGGCGGGCTACAATGAGCAGTTCTTC. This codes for CASSLRGAGYNEQFF.

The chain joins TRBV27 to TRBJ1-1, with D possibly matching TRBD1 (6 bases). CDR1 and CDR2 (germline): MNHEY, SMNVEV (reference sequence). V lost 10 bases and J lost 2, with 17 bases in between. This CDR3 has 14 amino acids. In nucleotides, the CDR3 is TGTGCCACCGCCGCCCGGACAGCTAACACTGAAGCTTTCTTT. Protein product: CATAARTANTEAFF.

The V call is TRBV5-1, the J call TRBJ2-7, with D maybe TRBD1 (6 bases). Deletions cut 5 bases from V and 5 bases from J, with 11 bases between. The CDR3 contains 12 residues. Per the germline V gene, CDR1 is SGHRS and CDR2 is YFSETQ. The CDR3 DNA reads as TGCGCCAGCAGAGGGGCAGGGGACGAGCAGTACTTC. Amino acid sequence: CASRGAGDEQYF.

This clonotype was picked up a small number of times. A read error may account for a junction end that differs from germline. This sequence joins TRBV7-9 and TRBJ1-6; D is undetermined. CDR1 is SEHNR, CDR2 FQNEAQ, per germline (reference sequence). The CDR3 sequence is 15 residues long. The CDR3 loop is CASSLAQTDNSPLHF. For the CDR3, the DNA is TGTGCCAGCAGCTTAGCCCAGACCGATAATTCTCCCCTCCACTTT.

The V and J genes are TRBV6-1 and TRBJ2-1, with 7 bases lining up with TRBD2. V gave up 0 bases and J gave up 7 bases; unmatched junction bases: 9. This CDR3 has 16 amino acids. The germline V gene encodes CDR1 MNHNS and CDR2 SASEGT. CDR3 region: CASSEAARGTWNEQFF. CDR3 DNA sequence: TGTGCCAGCAGTGAAGCAGCGCGGGGGACGTGGAATGAGCAGTTCTTC.